Listed below are T cell receptor beta chains from one sample, sequenced in a study of T-cell memory formation after mild COVID-19. TCRdb reanalysed the 5' RACE reads using MiXCR and keeps one entry per CDR3 protein. The sample carries about 400,000 distinct CDR3 sequences, more than 20% recorded once. Sequenced: PBMCs or a T cell subset sorted from them (not recorded which). The receptor set was obtained from an adult woman who had mild COVID-19 (a few samples of this study predate the infection). Cell type and time point are not known. The CDR3 runs from the conserved cysteine through the conserved F or W. The order of the fields is J gene, V gene, CDR3 protein.

TRBJ2-7 TRBV20-1 CSAGSPLLRYEQYF
TRBJ2-1 TRBV7-3 CASSLIGSNEQFF
TRBJ2-7 TRBV15 CATSRGRVKAPEQYF
TRBJ2-2 TRBV12-3/TRBV12-4 CASSPPTSGYTGELFF
TRBJ2-3 TRBV12-3/TRBV12-4 CASSFPSTRTDTQYF
TRBJ2-3 TRBV11-2 CASRIYPGTSGRVTDTQYF
TRBJ2-3 TRBV11-2 CASSSPFQVQGTDTQYF
TRBJ1-5 TRBV15 CATSRGGEQPQHF
TRBJ2-5 TRBV6-4 CASSAGTGGTETQYF
TRBJ2-4 TRBV15 CATSAAGIAKNIQYF
TRBJ2-1 TRBV6-6 CASSYDGLAGSEQFF
TRBJ2-7 TRBV7-9 CASSPPKPGQGSYEQYF
TRBJ2-7 TRBV5-1 CASSLDQGNEQYF
TRBJ2-7 TRBV12-3/TRBV12-4 CASSLGFHEQYF
TRBJ2-7 TRBV12-3/TRBV12-4 CASRRVAGAEQYF
TRBJ2-3 TRBV5-1 CASMDPGGGDTQYF
TRBJ1-2 TRBV6-2/TRBV6-3 CASKQSGGYGYTF
TRBJ2-7 TRBV27 CASSLGQGGTYEQYF
TRBJ2-2 TRBV25-1 CASSGVAEPNTGELFF
TRBJ2-7 TRBV7-6 CASSLGQGSGGYEQYF
TRBJ1-5 TRBV28 CASSPPRIQGAGSNQPQHF
TRBJ2-7 TRBV5-1 CASSYRDPEEQYF
TRBJ1-4 TRBV7-9 CASSLAGAAHNEKLFF
TRBJ2-5 TRBV29-1 CSAPQRGEQTQYF
TRBJ1-5 TRBV12-3/TRBV12-4 CASSFGGPYSNQPQHF
TRBJ2-3 TRBV5-5 CASSSRLAGGSDTQYF
TRBJ2-7 TRBV6-5 CASSLREPPYEQYF
TRBJ1-1 TRBV7-9 CASSMGDSEAFF
TRBJ1-2 TRBV29-1 CSVWDPRDGYTF
TRBJ2-2 TRBV3-1 CASRGLKNTGELFF
TRBJ1-1 TRBV11-2 CASSHQGGGTEAFF
TRBJ2-1 TRBV5-1 CASSLLGTSGTDEQFF
TRBJ1-1 TRBV7-9 CARSLVLGRDTEAFF
TRBJ2-1 TRBV4-2 CASSHGRHEQFF
TRBJ2-7 TRBV2 CASSDFRSSYEQYF
TRBJ2-3 TRBV7-9 CASSSIIMGLAGVQPWDTQYF
TRBJ1-2 TRBV6-2/TRBV6-3 CASSWTRGPGYTF
TRBJ2-1 TRBV5-8 CASSLGGTPTTRFF
TRBJ2-1 TRBV5-1 CASSLARGLANEQFF
TRBJ2-1 TRBV4-2 CASSQPDKRQFF
TRBJ2-1 TRBV20-1 CSASTATSLGYNEQFF
TRBJ1-2 TRBV12-3/TRBV12-4 CASSKDRGNYGYTF
TRBJ2-1 TRBV24-1 CATRDGNYNEQFF
TRBJ1-5 TRBV7-2 CASSLQTVNQPQHF
TRBJ1-5 TRBV7-8 CASSPPNQGDPYQPQHF
TRBJ2-3 TRBV7-8 CASSPREVTDTQYF
TRBJ2-3 TRBV29-1 CSVGPVHTDTQYF
TRBJ1-2 TRBV5-5 CASSQGQEVYGYTF
TRBJ2-3 TRBV20-1 CSAGQVGRDTQYF
TRBJ1-4 TRBV5-1 CASSPPGQPNEKLFF
TRBJ2-3 TRBV29-1 CSVESLGGGPPDTQYF
TRBJ1-2 TRBV7-9 CASSLSAGYYGYTF